This T cell receptor (beta chain) was documented in a study of T cells after yellow fever vaccination. Findings and caveats of the study: Just a small share of clonotypes turned up in the CD4 compartment as well as the CD8 compartment. Post-booster samples contained most primary-vaccination clones (about 96% CD4, around 90% CD8).

In germline, CDR1 is DFQATT, CDR2 SNEGSKA (reference sequence). The CDR3 length is 17 residues. As regards this clonotype: Its antigen is unidentified. The germline gene is not matched at one end of the junction; a read error may be the cause.

As TCR cDNA was made by 5'RACE template switching, a universal primer site and UMIs were added. MiXCR, applied by TCRdb to the 5' RACE reads, yields one record per CDR3 protein. The profile shows about 360,000 distinct CDR3 sequences, approximately 5.7% of them singletons. This clonotype originated in a man aged 25 to 45 who received the YFV17D yellow fever vaccine. This chain links TRBV20-1 with TRBJ2-2; TRBD2 matches at 10 bases. The sequenced sample was PBMCs, obtained 5 days after the yellow fever booster vaccination. Here the CDR3 DNA reads TGCAGTGCCAAACCCACTAGCGGGGTGCCCAGCACCGGGGAGCTGGTTTTT. Translated: CSAKPTSGVPSTGELVF.